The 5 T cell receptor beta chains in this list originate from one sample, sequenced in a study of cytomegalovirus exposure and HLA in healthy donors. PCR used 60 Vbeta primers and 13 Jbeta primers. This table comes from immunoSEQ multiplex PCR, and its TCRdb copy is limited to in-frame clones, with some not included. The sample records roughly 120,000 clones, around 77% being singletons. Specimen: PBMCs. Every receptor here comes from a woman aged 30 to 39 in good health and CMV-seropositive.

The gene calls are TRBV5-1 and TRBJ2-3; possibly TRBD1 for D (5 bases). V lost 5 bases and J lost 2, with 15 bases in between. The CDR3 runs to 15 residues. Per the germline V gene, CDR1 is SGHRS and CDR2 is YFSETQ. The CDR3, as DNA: TGCGCCAGCAGACAGGAGAAACGATTCACAGATACGCAGTATTTT. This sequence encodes CASRQEKRFTDTQYF.

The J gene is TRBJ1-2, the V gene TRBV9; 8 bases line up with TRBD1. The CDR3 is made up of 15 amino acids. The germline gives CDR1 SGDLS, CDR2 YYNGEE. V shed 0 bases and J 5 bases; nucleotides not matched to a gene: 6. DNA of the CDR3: TGTGCCAGCAGCGTAGACGGACAGGGTAGATATGGCTACACCTTC. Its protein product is CASSVDGQGRYGYTF.

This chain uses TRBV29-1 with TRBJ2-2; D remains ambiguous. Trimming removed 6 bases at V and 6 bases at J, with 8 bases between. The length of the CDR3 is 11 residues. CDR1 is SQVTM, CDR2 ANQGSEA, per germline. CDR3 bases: TGCAGCGTCCCAGGCCCCGGGGAGCTGTTTTTT. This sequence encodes CSVPGPGELFF.

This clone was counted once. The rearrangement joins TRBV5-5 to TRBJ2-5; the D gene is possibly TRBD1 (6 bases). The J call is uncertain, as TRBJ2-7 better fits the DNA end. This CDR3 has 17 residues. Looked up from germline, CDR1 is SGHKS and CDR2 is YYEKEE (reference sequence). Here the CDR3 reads CASSSRAPTGTSYEQYF. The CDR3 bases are TGTGCCAGCAGCTCCCGGGCCCCAACAGGGACCTCCTACGAGCAGTACTTC.

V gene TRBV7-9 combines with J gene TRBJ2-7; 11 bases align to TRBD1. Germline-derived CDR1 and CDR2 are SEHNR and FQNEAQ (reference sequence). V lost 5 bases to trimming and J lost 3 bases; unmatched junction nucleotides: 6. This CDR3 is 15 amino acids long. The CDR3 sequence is CASSRAGTGGYEQYF. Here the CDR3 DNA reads TGTGCCAGCAGCCGTGCCGGGACAGGGGGCTACGAGCAGTACTTC.